Detailed here is one TCR beta chain. Its cognate antigen is unknown. These data belong to a study of T cell clusters in autoimmune cytopenias. Regarding the study as a whole: Primary autoimmune cytopenia patients seemingly lacked the physiological T cell clusters found in healthy donors.

TRB amplification used roughly 250 ng of peripheral blood genomic DNA. One tube held mixed TRB-A and TRB-B primer pools for touch-down PCR. TCRdb reprocessed the multiplex PCR reads and reports one entry per CDR3 protein, with no DNA. The specimen's table records 6,900 or so distinct CDR3 sequences. Germline-derived CDR1 and CDR2 are SGHKS and YYEKEE (reference sequence). This CDR3 is built from 13 residues. The sample was also reused in another study, on T cell repertoires in aging, cancer and after chemotherapy. This second study notes: Donors were grouped into six age bands spanning 30 or younger through 70 or older. Age-matched healthy donors had significantly more diverse, less clonal blood TCR repertoires than untreated cancer patients.

The TCR was taken from a human donor in good health. Sequenced sample: peripheral blood. The V and J genes are TRBV5-5 and TRBJ1-4. The CDR3 reads CASSLRANEKLFF.